This T cell receptor beta chain emerged from a study of blood T cell repertoires in COVID-19. The ends were cut back, 4 bases at V and 3 bases at J, with 12 bases in the middle. Per germline, CDR1 LGHDT and CDR2 YNNKEL (reference sequence). The CDR3 has 15 residues. Here immunoSEQ multiplex PCR was the method, and the copy in TCRdb shows in-frame clones only, minus some. This table has over 110,000 clones, over 75% appearing once. The sequenced material came from peripheral blood. The receptor's source is a man aged 65 to 79 with acute or convalescent COVID-19. The V and J genes are TRBV3-1 (or the pseudogene TRBV3-2) and TRBJ1-4; no firm D call. The CDR3 is CASSPRGSANEKLFF. DNA for the CDR3: TGTGCCAGCAGCCCTCGTGGTAGCGCTAATGAAAAACTGTTTTTT.